This is a list of T cell receptor beta chains from one sample in a study of T-cell reconstitution after alpha-beta-depleted transplantation in children. One entry per CDR3 protein results from TCRdb running MiXCR on the PCR reads. The sample lists 450,000 to 550,000 distinct CDR3 sequences; approximately 10% were seen once. Here the sequenced sample was PBMCs, mostly from graft donor cells, taken 180 days after TCRalphabeta/CD19-depleted stem cell transplant. The receptors were gathered from a female patient aged 2-9 years who had a stem cell transplant for aplastic anemia, so the T cells may come from the graft donor. Both conserved end residues are part of each CDR3. The order of the fields is clone size, V gene, D gene, J gene, CDR3 protein, CDR3 DNA. A D gene is named only where the DNA matches it firmly. Some rows mark clone size as missing; the rest say once, few, many or name a class of expanded clone.

NA	TRBV7-8	TRBD2	TRBJ2-3	CASTTRTSGMADTQYF	TGTGCCAGCACCACCAGGACTAGCGGGATGGCAGATACGCAGTATTTT
few	TRBV5-1	NA	TRBJ1-6	CASRGETNSPLHF	TGCGCCAGCAGGGGGGAGACTAATTCACCCCTCCACTTT
few	TRBV2	NA	TRBJ2-5	CASSEYGGTQYF	TGTGCCAGCAGTGAATATGGTGGGACCCAGTACTTC
few	TRBV5-1	NA	TRBJ2-7	CASSLRIAEPPYEQYF	TGCGCCAGCAGCTTGCGGATCGCCGAGCCCCCTTACGAGCAGTACTTC
many	TRBV7-9	TRBD1	TRBJ1-1	CASSWSTGGTEAFF	TGTGCCAGCAGCTGGTCCACAGGGGGCACCGAAGCTTTCTTT
few	TRBV6-2/TRBV6-3	NA	TRBJ1-2	CASGRRDPSFYGYTF	TGTGCCAGCGGAAGACGGGACCCCTCTTTCTATGGCTACACCTTC
few	TRBV15	TRBD2	TRBJ2-3	CATSRVGSGKGTDTQYF	TGTGCCACCAGCAGAGTTGGTAGCGGGAAAGGGACAGATACGCAGTATTTT
many	TRBV28	NA	TRBJ1-1	CASPPRGSSHTEAFF	TGTGCCAGCCCCCCTCGGGGGTCGTCGCACACTGAAGCTTTCTTT
many	TRBV28	NA	TRBJ1-1	CASSLTGYTEAFF	TGTGCCAGCAGCTTAACAGGGTACACTGAAGCTTTCTTT
NA	TRBV6-2/TRBV6-3	NA	TRBJ2-2	CASSPIFGKGDFRAPGELFF	TGTGCCAGCAGCCCGATTTTTGGGAAAGGGGACTTCCGAGCTCCCGGGGAGCTGTTTTTT
NA	TRBV12-3/TRBV12-4	TRBD1	TRBJ1-2	CASSSGQGSVYGYTF	TGTGCCAGCAGCTCGGGACAGGGGAGCGTCTATGGCTACACCTTC
few	TRBV19	NA	TRBJ2-1	CASSKGIPSYNEQFF	TGTGCCAGTAGTAAAGGGATTCCGTCCTACAATGAGCAGTTCTTC
NA	TRBV11-2	TRBD1	TRBJ2-6	CASSLEGQGWSGANVLTF	TGTGCCAGCAGCTTAGAAGGACAGGGGTGGTCTGGGGCCAACGTCCTGACTTTC
many	TRBV5-5	TRBD1	TRBJ2-7	CASSWGQGRSYEQYF	TGTGCCAGCAGCTGGGGACAGGGCCGCTCCTACGAGCAGTACTTC
NA	TRBV6-5	TRBD2	TRBJ2-1	CASSYGSGRIYNEQFF	TGTGCCAGCAGTTACGGGAGCGGGAGGATCTACAATGAGCAGTTCTTC
NA	TRBV6-2/TRBV6-3	TRBD1	TRBJ2-7	CASSYGLTGVRYEQYF	TGTGCCAGCAGTTACGGTCTGACAGGGGTACGCTACGAGCAGTACTTC
NA	TRBV29-1	NA	TRBJ1-2	CSVERRYRGHTF	TGCAGCGTTGAAAGAAGGTATCGCGGCCACACCTTC
few	TRBV6-2/TRBV6-3	NA	TRBJ1-6	CASSIAAGRDSPLHF	TGTGCCAGCAGCATCGCGGCCGGACGGGATTCACCCCTCCACTTT
few	TRBV5-1	NA	TRBJ1-1	CASSSILEGMNTEAFF	TGCGCCAGCAGCTCCATTTTGGAGGGCATGAACACTGAAGCTTTCTTT
NA	TRBV7-8	NA	TRBJ1-1	CASSSPSTFGRNTEAFF	TGTGCCAGCAGCTCCCCCAGTACTTTTGGGAGGAACACTGAAGCTTTCTTT
few	TRBV24-1	TRBD2	TRBJ2-1	CATSELALTSGRAYYNEQFF	TGTGCCACCAGTGAATTGGCCCTGACTAGCGGGAGGGCCTACTACAATGAGCAGTTCTTC
few	TRBV7-2	NA	TRBJ1-2	CASSPPPGNYGYTF	TGTGCCAGCAGCCCCCCCCCAGGGAACTATGGCTACACCTTC
NA	TRBV20-1	NA	TRBJ2-1	CSARVWEPYNEQFF	TGCAGTGCTAGAGTGTGGGAGCCCTACAATGAGCAGTTCTTC
few	TRBV28	NA	TRBJ1-6	CASSPGGAGNSPLHF	TGTGCCAGCAGTCCTGGCGGGGCGGGCAATTCACCCCTCCACTTT
many	TRBV15	NA	TRBJ1-5	CATSLSPRVQPQHF	TGTGCCACCAGCCTCAGCCCCAGGGTTCAGCCCCAGCATTTT
NA	TRBV7-2	TRBD2	TRBJ2-1	CASSSGLAGVSYNEQFF	TGTGCCAGCAGCTCGGGACTAGCGGGAGTATCCTACAATGAGCAGTTCTTC
few	TRBV10-3	TRBD1	TRBJ2-3	CATKQGLNTDTQYF	TGTGCCACCAAACAGGGGCTGAACACAGATACGCAGTATTTT
many	TRBV28	NA	TRBJ2-3	CASSLYPSTDTQYF	TGTGCCAGCAGTTTATATCCTAGCACAGATACGCAGTATTTT
NA	TRBV29-1	NA	TRBJ1-4	CSVEDLEGREKLFF	TGCAGCGTTGAAGACTTGGAGGGTCGGGAAAAACTGTTTTTT
few	TRBV15	TRBD2	TRBJ2-5	CATSRDEASGDQETQYF	TGTGCCACCAGCAGAGATGAGGCTAGCGGGGACCAAGAGACCCAGTACTTC
few	TRBV6-1	NA	TRBJ1-5	CASSEFGAGVYQPQHF	TGTGCCAGCAGTGAATTCGGGGCAGGGGTTTATCAGCCCCAGCATTTT
many	TRBV20-1	TRBD1	TRBJ1-2	CSARFGLGDRDGYTF	TGCAGTGCTAGGTTTGGCTTAGGGGACAGGGACGGCTACACCTTC
NA	TRBV20-1	NA	TRBJ2-1	CSARDYEGTRSYNEQFF	TGCAGTGCTAGAGATTACGAAGGTACCCGGTCCTACAATGAGCAGTTCTTC
NA	TRBV7-3	NA	TRBJ2-2	CASSKGAVTGELFF	TGTGCCAGCTCCAAGGGTGCAGTTACCGGGGAGCTGTTTTTT
NA	TRBV20-1	TRBD1	TRBJ1-2	CSARGGTAYGYTF	TGCAGTGCTAGAGGAGGGACAGCCTATGGCTACACCTTC
few	TRBV7-9	NA	TRBJ2-7	CASSATGTPGNEQYF	TGTGCCAGCAGCGCGACCGGGACACCCGGTAACGAGCAGTACTTC
few	TRBV28	NA	TRBJ1-2	CAIFNRGSGYTF	TGTGCCATCTTCAATAGGGGCTCTGGCTACACCTTC
NA	TRBV18	NA	TRBJ1-1	CASSPLTGGADTEAFF	TGTGCCAGCTCACCACTCACAGGCGGCGCGGACACTGAAGCTTTCTTT
few	TRBV12-3/TRBV12-4	NA	TRBJ2-5	CASSGAGGTWETQYF	TGTGCCAGCAGTGGGGCGGGCGGGACTTGGGAGACCCAGTACTTC
many	TRBV18	NA	TRBJ1-2	CASSPGPNSYGYTF	TGTGCCAGCTCACCGGGGCCTAACAGCTATGGCTACACCTTC
many	TRBV12-3/TRBV12-4	NA	TRBJ2-1	CASSFTMGEQFF	TGTGCCAGCAGTTTTACTATGGGGGAGCAGTTCTTC
few	TRBV28	NA	TRBJ2-4	CASSLVRGTPKNIQYF	TGTGCCAGCAGTTTGGTGCGCGGGACCCCCAAAAACATTCAGTACTTC
few	TRBV6-1	NA	TRBJ2-2	CASSWGLGLFF	TGTGCCAGCAGTTGGGGGCTGGGGCTGTTTTTT
few	TRBV20-1	NA	TRBJ2-7	CSASPTPSVYYEQYF	TGCAGTGCTAGCCCGACGCCTAGCGTTTACTACGAGCAGTACTTC
NA	TRBV23-1	TRBD1	TRBJ2-1	CASRREQGAHNTYNEQFF	TGCGCCAGCAGGAGAGAACAGGGGGCACACAATACCTACAATGAGCAGTTCTTC
NA	TRBV11-2	NA	TRBJ2-2	CASSRRRGQASGELFF	TGTGCCAGCAGCCGCAGGAGGGGGCAAGCTTCTGGGGAGCTGTTTTTT
few	TRBV27	NA	TRBJ2-7	CASSLGRRISYEQYF	TGTGCCAGCAGTTTGGGGAGGCGGATCTCCTACGAGCAGTACTTC
few	TRBV7-2	NA	TRBJ2-2	CASSSPGRRTGELFF	TGTGCCAGCAGCTCTCCGGGTCGGCGGACCGGGGAGCTGTTTTTT
NA	TRBV20-1	NA	TRBJ2-3	CSARDPRDTQYF	TGCAGTGCTAGAGATCCCCGTGATACGCAGTATTTT
NA	TRBV24-1	NA	TRBJ2-5	CATAGPYQETQYF	TGTGCCACCGCCGGCCCGTACCAAGAGACCCAGTACTTC
many	TRBV28	NA	TRBJ2-1	CASSRSGSYNEQFF	TGTGCCAGCAGTAGGAGCGGATCTTACAATGAGCAGTTCTTC